Sequencing of this T cell receptor beta chain was carried out in a study of cytomegalovirus exposure and HLA in healthy donors. The V and J ends lost 8 bases and 4 bases respectively, with 14 bases between them. This CDR3 comprises 13 residues. Germline V gives CDR1 WSHSY, CDR2 SAAADI. Method: immunoSEQ multiplex PCR; TCRdb's copy keeps in-frame clones and lacks some. The table has 150,000 to 200,000 clones, 85% seen once. This TCR was recovered from a man aged 18 to 30 in good health and CMV-seropositive. J is TRBJ1-1 and V is TRBV10-2; D uncertain. Sequenced input: PBMCs. CDR3 nucleotide sequence: TGCGCCAGCCAAATTCCTGCAGTCACTGAAGCTTTCTTT. Translation gives CASQIPAVTEAFF.